The 29 T cell receptor beta chains reported below all come from one sample, sequenced in a study of cytomegalovirus exposure and HLA in healthy donors. PCR used 60 Vbeta primers and 13 Jbeta primers. Libraries were prepared by immunoSEQ multiplex PCR; TCRdb keeps only in-frame clonotypes and omits some of them. The sample holds fewer than 250,000 clones, approximately 80% seen once. Specimen: PBMCs. The source is a woman aged 25 to 39 in good health and CMV-seropositive.

The rearrangement links TRBV5-1 to TRBJ1-1; TRBD1 aligns across 8 bases. This CDR3 region has 16 residues. Losses at the gene ends were 0 bases for V and 1 base for J; bases not matched to a gene: 5. CDR1 is SGHRS, CDR2 YFSETQ, per germline. Here the CDR3 reads CASSLDGTGQNTEAFF. The DNA for the CDR3 is TGCGCCAGCAGCTTGGATGGGACAGGTCAGAACACTGAAGCTTTCTTT.

In its sample, this clone was seen a few times. The V and J genes are TRBV7-9 and TRBJ2-7; possible D gene TRBD1, 6 bases. The germline V gene encodes CDR1 SEHNR and CDR2 FQNEAQ (reference sequence). The CDR3 runs 15 residues. Trimming pared 5 bases from V and 3 bases from J, leaving 17 bases between. The chain's CDR3 is CASSLGVDSYYEQYF. CDR3 coding DNA: TGTGCCAGCAGCCTAGGAGTGGACAGCTACTACGAGCAGTACTTC.

In this sample, this clone turned up once. V and J are TRBV28 and TRBJ1-5; tentative D call: TRBD1 (5 bases). V was clipped by 3 bases and J by 0 bases, with 15 bases between them. The CDR3 is 17 amino acids. Germline V gene sequence: CDR1 MDHEN, CDR2 SYDVKM. The CDR3 region is CASSFTRGMSSNQPQHF. The CDR3 region has the DNA TGTGCCAGCAGTTTCACGCGGGGGATGTCTAGCAATCAGCCCCAGCATTTT.

The chain joins TRBV7-9 to TRBJ2-7, with TRBD2 identical over 9 bases. The CDR3 consists of 15 residues. Looked up from germline, CDR1 is SEHNR and CDR2 is FQNEAQ (reference sequence). V was clipped by 5 bases and J by 0 bases; unmatched bases: 5. CDR3 bases: TGTGCCAGCAGCATTAGCGGGGGCCGCTCCTACGAGCAGTACTTC. The encoded protein is CASSISGGRSYEQYF. The full variable domain, rest sourced from reference TRBV7-9 and TRBJ2-7, is DTGVSQNPRHKITKRGQNVTFRCDPISEHNRLYWYRQTLGQGPEFLTYFQNEAQLEKSRLLSDRFSAERPKGSFSTLEIQRTEQGDSAMYLCASSISGGRSYEQYFGPGTRLTVT.

The chain employs TRBV29-1 and TRBJ2-1, with D possibly TRBD1 on 5 matching bases. Germline V lookup: CDR1 SQVTM, CDR2 ANQGSEA. There are 13 residues in the CDR3. The V end was cut by 4 bases, the J end by 12 bases, with 19 bases between. CDR3 bases: TGCAGCGTTGCACTTGGCCCCCTTCAGGGGCAGTTCTTC. It codes for CSVALGPLQGQFF.

The rearrangement uses TRBV5-6 and TRBJ1-2, with a weak D call TRBD1 (5 bases). From germline, CDR1 is SGHDT and CDR2 YYEEEE. This CDR3 is 15 amino acids long. Trimming took 0 bases from V and 4 from J, leaving 13 bases between them. The CDR3 bases are TGTGCCAGCAGCTTGGCCGCAGGGTCGGGCTATGGCTACACCTTC. Its translation is CASSLAAGSGYGYTF.

This clone was seen only once. In DNA, the CDR3 is TGCGCCAGCAGCCAGTACGGGACAGGTAAACGGGAGACCCAGTACTTC. Its translation is CASSQYGTGKRETQYF. V and J are TRBV4-3 and TRBJ2-5, with TRBD1 matching 8 bases. The V and J ends lost 3 bases and 5 bases, in that order; junction bases with no gene match: 11. This CDR3 has 16 amino acids. The germline V gene has CDR1 LGHNA and CDR2 YSLEER.

In this sample, this clone turned up once. This CDR3 is CASSHISGGTTDTQYF. CDR3 bases: TGCGCCAGCAGCCATATTAGCGGGGGGACGACAGATACGCAGTATTTT. This chain uses TRBV5-1 with TRBJ2-3, with 10 bases that match TRBD2. Germline V gives CDR1 SGHRS, CDR2 YFSETQ. The CDR3 covers 16 residues. V shed 4 bases, J shed 3 bases, and the junction held 8 bases outside the gene matches. Looking up the rest from reference TRBV5-1 and TRBJ2-3 gives the full variable domain: KAGVTQTPRYLIKTRGQQVTLSCSPISGHRSVSWYQQTPGQGLQFLFEYFSETQRNKGNFPGRFSGRQFSNSRSEMNVSTLELGDSALYLCASSHISGGTTDTQYFGPGTRLTVL.

This chain connects TRBV4-1 to TRBJ1-1; TRBD1 aligns across 7 bases. The CDR3 has 16 residues. CDR1 and CDR2 (germline): MGHRA, YSYEKL. With 3 bases clipped from V and 1 base from J, the junction kept 8 bases outside the gene matches. CDR3 in DNA: TGCGCCAGCAGCCACCCTGAACAGGGGAGGAACACTGAAGCTTTCTTT. It codes for CASSHPEQGRNTEAFF.

This clone has only a few counts. The chain combines TRBV6-6 with TRBJ1-5, with a tentative D call TRBD1 (6 bases). Between the trimmed V and J ends, which lost 2 bases and 7 bases, there was a span of 18 bases. From germline, CDR1 is MNHNY and CDR2 SVGAGI (reference sequence). The CDR3 loop spans 16 amino acids. The CDR3 loop is CASSYRVTGIMQPQHF. Written as DNA, the CDR3 is TGTGCCAGCAGTTACAGGGTAACAGGGATAATGCAGCCCCAGCATTTT.

Here the CDR3 reads CASSYDRGNEKLFF. DNA of the CDR3: TGTGCCAGCAGTTACGACAGGGGAAATGAAAAACTGTTTTTT. The V gene is TRBV2, the J gene TRBJ1-4, with TRBD1 matching over 8 bases. The junction had 4 bases not matched to a gene; V was cut back by 5 bases and J by 5 bases. The CDR3 has 14 amino acids. Looked up from germline, CDR1 is SNHLY and CDR2 is FYNNEI.

This clone was counted a few times. V usage is TRBV2 and J usage is TRBJ1-5; D remains ambiguous. CDR1 is SNHLY, CDR2 FYNNEI, per germline. This CDR3 comprises 13 residues. Trimming stripped 4 bases from V and 4 bases from J, with 8 bases between. CDR3 in amino acids: CASSGEWNQPQHF. The CDR3 DNA sequence: TGTGCCAGCAGTGGAGAGTGGAATCAGCCCCAGCATTTT.

The chain is built from TRBV7-9 and TRBJ2-7; tentatively, D is TRBD1 (6 bases). The CDR3 consists of 14 residues. Trimming cost V 3 bases and J 2 bases, with 11 bases left between them. CDR1 SEHNR and CDR2 FQNEAQ come from the germline V gene (reference sequence). The CDR3 DNA reads TGTGCCAGCAGCTTCGGTCAGGGGCCCTACGAGCAGTACTTC. It codes for CASSFGQGPYEQYF.

The V call is TRBV6-4, the J call TRBJ2-3; perhaps TRBD2 as D (6 bases). Trimming removed 3 bases from V and 1 base from J, with 14 bases in between. Germline CDR1 reads MRHNA; CDR2 reads SNTAGT. This CDR3 region has 16 residues. As DNA, the CDR3 is TGTGCCAGCAGTGAGGGGTCGGGAGACGGCACAGATACGCAGTATTTT. This encodes CASSEGSGDGTDTQYF.

As regards this clone: The junction differs from germline at one of its ends, possibly a read error. The V and J genes are TRBV6-6 and TRBJ1-4; the D is unclear. Germline V lookup: CDR1 MNHNY, CDR2 SVGAGI (reference sequence). This CDR3 is built from 13 residues. In DNA, the CDR3 is TGTGCCGGCAGTTTTCAGCAGGATGAAAAACTGTTTTTT. The encoded protein is CAGSFQQDEKLFF.

The CDR3 DNA follows: TGTGCCAGCAGGTGGACTAGCGGGTCCGGCACAGATACGCAGTATTTT. It specifies CASRWTSGSGTDTQYF. The chain uses TRBV7-2 and TRBJ2-3, with 11 bases lining up with TRBD2. The CDR3 extends over 16 amino acids. The ends lost 6 bases at V and 1 base at J; junction bases unmatched: 6. Germline assignment: CDR1 SGHTA and CDR2 FQGNSA. Looking up the rest from reference TRBV7-2 and TRBJ2-3 gives the full variable domain: GAGVSQSPSNKVTEKGKDVELRCDPISGHTALYWYRQSLGQGLEFLIYFQGNSAPDKSGLPSDRFSAERTGGSVSTLTIQRTQQEDSAVYLCASRWTSGSGTDTQYFGPGTRLTVL.

The chain carries TRBV9 and TRBJ1-1, with TRBD1 as a possible D gene (6 bases). Germline V gene lookup returns CDR1 SGDLS and CDR2 YYNGEE. CDR3 length: 15 residues. Trimming removed 5 bases from V and 4 bases from J, with 18 bases in between. CDR3 region: CASSQRGGLGTEAFF. For the CDR3, the DNA is TGTGCCAGCAGTCAAAGGGGGGGTTTGGGCACTGAAGCTTTCTTT.

The genes are TRBV7-3 and TRBJ2-3; 7 bases match TRBD1. Germline-derived CDR1 and CDR2 are SGHTA and FQGTGA. The CDR3 has 16 residues. Germline trimming cut 4 bases from V and 2 bases from J; bases unmatched to any gene: 9. The CDR3 is CASSSTGDTLTDTQYF. CDR3 nucleotide sequence: TGTGCCAGCAGCTCCACAGGGGACACCCTCACAGATACGCAGTATTTT.

The CDR3 here is CASSLRILTDTQYF. The CDR3 DNA follows: TGTGCCAGCAGCTTGCGGATCCTCACAGATACGCAGTATTTT. The chain has TRBV7-8 and TRBJ2-3, with D hard to call. Trimming stripped 3 bases from V and 2 bases from J, with 9 bases between. Germline CDR1 reads SGHVS; CDR2 reads FQNEAQ. The CDR3 has 14 amino acids. The variable domain in full, completed from reference TRBV7-8 and TRBJ2-3, reads GAGVSQSPRYKVAKRGQDVALRCDPISGHVSLFWYQQALGQGPEFLTYFQNEAQLDKSGLPSDRFFAERPEGSVSTLKIQRTQQEDSAVYLCASSLRILTDTQYFGPGTRLTVL.

The chain links TRBV2 to TRBJ1-2; D gene ambiguous. The V end was cut by 3 bases, the J end by 6 bases, with 14 bases between. Per germline, CDR1 SNHLY and CDR2 FYNNEI. The CDR3 has 14 residues. DNA of the CDR3: TGTGCCAGCAGTGATTTTGTGTCAGGCAATGGCTACACCTTC. Amino acid sequence: CASSDFVSGNGYTF. The full variable domain, its missing parts supplied by reference TRBV2 and TRBJ1-2, is EPEVTQTPSHQVTQMGQEVILRCVPISNHLYFYWYRQILGQKVEFLVSFYNNEISEKSEIFDDQFSVERPDGSNFTLKIRSTKLEDSAMYFCASSDFVSGNGYTFGSGTRLTVV.

V usage is TRBV19 and J usage is TRBJ1-4; 7 bases agree with TRBD1. V gave up 1 base and J gave up 6 bases; unmatched junction bases: 5. Germline-derived CDR1 and CDR2 are LNHDA and SQIVND (reference sequence). CDR3 length: 15 residues. CDR3 protein: CASSIGDSLYEKLFF. In DNA, the CDR3 is TGTGCCAGTAGTATAGGGGACAGCCTTTATGAAAAACTGTTTTTT.

This sequence joins TRBV9 and TRBJ2-1; 7 nucleotides align to TRBD1. The length of the CDR3 is 13 residues. The germline V gene encodes CDR1 SGDLS and CDR2 YYNGEE. Trimming removed 3 bases from V and 5 bases from J; junction bases left unmatched: 2. CDR3 coding DNA: TGTGCCAGCAGCGAACAGGGGAACAATGAGCAGTTCTTC. Protein product: CASSEQGNNEQFF.

The genes are TRBV7-2 and TRBJ2-4; no clear D. The germline V and J ends were trimmed by 3 bases and 1 base, with 7 bases remaining between them. Germline loops: CDR1 SGHTA, CDR2 FQGNSA. This CDR3 has 14 amino acids. CDR3 amino acids: CASSFREAKNIQYF. CDR3 nucleotides: TGTGCCAGCAGCTTCCGTGAGGCCAAAAACATTCAGTACTTC. The full variable domain, its missing parts supplied by reference TRBV7-2 and TRBJ2-4, is GAGVSQSPSNKVTEKGKDVELRCDPISGHTALYWYRQSLGQGLEFLIYFQGNSAPDKSGLPSDRFSAERTGGSVSTLTIQRTQQEDSAVYLCASSFREAKNIQYFGAGTRLSVL.

This clone has a handful of counts. The chain combines TRBV6-1 with TRBJ1-4, with D uncertain. Germline-derived CDR1 and CDR2 are MNHNS and SASEGT. The CDR3 is made up of 15 amino acids. Trimming removed 4 bases from V and 5 bases from J, with 14 bases in between. CDR3 in amino acids: CASSVRGRENEKLFF. The CDR3, as DNA: TGTGCCAGCAGTGTCAGAGGCAGAGAAAATGAAAAACTGTTTTTT.

The genes are TRBV28 and TRBJ2-1; 9 bases map to TRBD2. The CDR3 runs 17 residues. Unmatched junction bases numbered 12, after V lost 3 bases and J lost 6 bases. Germline V CDR1 and CDR2: MDHEN, SYDVKM. The DNA of the CDR3 is TGTGCCAGCAGTTTCCTATTAAGACTAGCGGAGAGCAATGAGCAGTTCTTC. Translated, it gives CASSFLLRLAESNEQFF.

The V gene is TRBV10-3, the J gene TRBJ2-7; TRBD2 is a possible D gene (5 bases). This CDR3 spans 11 amino acids. Germline CDR1 ENHRY, CDR2 SYGVKD. The V gene lost 6 bases and the J gene lost 6 bases, with 9 bases spanning the gap. CDR3 nucleotide sequence: TGTGCCATCAGAGACACTAGCGAGCAGTACTTC. Residues: CAIRDTSEQYF.

The CDR3 reads CASSPSRTGVEQYF. CDR3 coding DNA: TGTGCCAGCAGCCCTAGTCGGACAGGGGTCGAGCAGTACTTC. J is TRBJ2-7 and V is TRBV5-5, with TRBD1 matching 9 bases. Germline CDR1 SGHKS, CDR2 YYEKEE (reference sequence). V lost 4 bases, J lost 6 bases, and 8 bases stayed unmatched. There are 14 residues in the CDR3.

This clone was picked up one time. This chain links TRBV6-4 with TRBJ2-5; TRBD1 matches 11 bases. TRBJ2-7 explains the end of the DNA better; the J call may be wrong. The length of the CDR3 is 14 residues. The germline gives CDR1 MRHNA, CDR2 SNTAGT. CDR3 sequence: CASSAGQGEYEQYF. In nucleotides, the CDR3 is TGTGCCAGCAGTGCGGGACAGGGGGAGTACGAGCAGTACTTC.

The chain is built from TRBV27 and TRBJ2-2; 7 bases agree with TRBD2. The trim removed 4 bases at V and 3 bases at J, leaving 2 bases unmatched. From germline, CDR1 is MNHEY and CDR2 SMNVEV (reference sequence). The CDR3 length is 14 residues. CDR3: CASSSGGYTGELFF. The CDR3 coding sequence is TGTGCCAGCAGTTCCGGGGGGTACACCGGGGAGCTGTTTTTT.